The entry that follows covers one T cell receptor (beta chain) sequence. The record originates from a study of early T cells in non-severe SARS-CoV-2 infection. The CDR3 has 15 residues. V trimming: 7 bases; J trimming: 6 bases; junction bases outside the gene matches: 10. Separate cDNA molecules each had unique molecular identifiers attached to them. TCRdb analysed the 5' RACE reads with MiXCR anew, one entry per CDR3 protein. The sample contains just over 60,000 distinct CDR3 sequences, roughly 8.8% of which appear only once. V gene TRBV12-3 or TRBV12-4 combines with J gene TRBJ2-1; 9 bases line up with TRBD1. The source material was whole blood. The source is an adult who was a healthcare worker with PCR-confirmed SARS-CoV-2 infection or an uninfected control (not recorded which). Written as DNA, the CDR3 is TGTGCCAGCAATATTGGGGGGACAGGGCGCAATGAGCAGTTCTTC. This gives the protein CASNIGGTGRNEQFF.